The clone carrying this T cell receptor beta chain has only one observation. The data belong to a study of T cell changes during pregnancy in multiple sclerosis. Libraries were prepared by immunoSEQ multiplex PCR; TCRdb keeps only in-frame clonotypes and omits some of them. Here the sample spans fewer than 60,000 clones, around 91% being singletons. This CDR3 is built from 17 residues. In germline, CDR1 is ENHRY, CDR2 SYGVKD. Trimming took off 5 bases at V and 2 bases at J, with 21 bases between the two ends. This chain links TRBV10-3 with TRBJ1-2; tentatively, D is TRBD1 (6 bases). Material: peripheral blood, obtained in the third trimester of pregnancy. This TCR was sampled from a female donor in good health, enrolled as a control in a pregnancy study. The CDR3 is CAISLIHGQHENYGYTF. As DNA, the CDR3 is TGTGCCATCAGTCTTATCCATGGACAGCATGAAAACTATGGCTACACCTTC.